This T cell receptor beta chain was recorded in a study of T cell repertoires in cytomegalovirus infection. Study results and caveats: Carriers of CMV plus the relevant HLA were identified by cumulative public TCR beta family frequency. The ex vivo response was dominated by HLA-C-restricted CMV-specific TCR beta clonotypes.

The CDR3 loop spans 18 amino acids. The germline V gene has CDR1 MGHDK and CDR2 SYGVNS. Deletions cut 3 bases from V and 0 bases from J, with 15 bases between. TCRdb reanalysed the reads using MiXCR and keeps one entry per CDR3 protein. The repertoire holds around 530,000 distinct CDR3 sequences, with around a quarter as singletons. With respect to this clonotype: The antigen is unknown.

This TCR derives from a human donor in good health (CMV status not recorded). Some clones in this sample may be carry-over from other donors' samples. Specimen: PBMCs. V gene TRBV25-1 combines with J gene TRBJ1-6; D not certain. CDR3 protein: CASSDQTSRSSYNSPLHF. Here the CDR3 DNA reads TGTGCCAGCAGTGACCAGACAAGCCGAAGCTCCTATAATTCACCCCTCCACTTT.